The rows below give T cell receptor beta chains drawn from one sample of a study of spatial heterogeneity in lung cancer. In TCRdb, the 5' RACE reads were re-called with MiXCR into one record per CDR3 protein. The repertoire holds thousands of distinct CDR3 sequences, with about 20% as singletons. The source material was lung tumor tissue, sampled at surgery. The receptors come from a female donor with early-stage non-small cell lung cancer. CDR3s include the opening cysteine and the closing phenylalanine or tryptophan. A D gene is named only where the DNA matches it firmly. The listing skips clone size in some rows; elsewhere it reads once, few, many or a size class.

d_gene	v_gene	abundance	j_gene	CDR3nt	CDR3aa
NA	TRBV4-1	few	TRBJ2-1	TGCGCCAGCAGCCAAGAACAGGGCTACAATGAGCAGTTCTTC	CASSQEQGYNEQFF
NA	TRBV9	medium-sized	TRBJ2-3	TGTGCCAGCAGCGTAGGGGCGGGGCCTGGCACAGATACGCAGTATTTT	CASSVGAGPGTDTQYF
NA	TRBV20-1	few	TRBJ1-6	TGCAGTGCTTTGTCGTCCTATAATTCACCCCTCCACTTT	CSALSSYNSPLHF
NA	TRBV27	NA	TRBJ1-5	TGTGCCAGCAGTAGAGGAAGCAATCAGCCCCAGCATTTT	CASSRGSNQPQHF
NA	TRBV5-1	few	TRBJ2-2	TGCGCCAGCAGCTTGGGGTCAGTAAACACCGGGGAGCTGTTTTTT	CASSLGSVNTGELFF
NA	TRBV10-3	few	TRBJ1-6	TGTGCCACCCGAGAAGGGCTGAATAATTCACCCCTCCACTTT	CATREGLNNSPLHF
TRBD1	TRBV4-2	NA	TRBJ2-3	TGTGCCAGCAGCCAAGATTCCTGGGACAGCAGCACAGATACGCAGTATTTT	CASSQDSWDSSTDTQYF
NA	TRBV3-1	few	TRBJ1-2	TGTGCCAGCAGCCAAGAAAGTAGTTATGGCTACACCTTC	CASSQESSYGYTF
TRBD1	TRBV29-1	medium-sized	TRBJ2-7	TGCAGCGTTCGGACAGGGGCCTACGAGCAGTACTTC	CSVRTGAYEQYF
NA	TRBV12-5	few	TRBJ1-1	TGTGCTAGTGGTTTGTTAACCGGAGTTCCCACTGAAGCTTTCTTT	CASGLLTGVPTEAFF
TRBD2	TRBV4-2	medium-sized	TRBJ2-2	TGTGCCAGCAGCCACGGCGCGGGTAGCGGGGGCCTTGGCGGGGAGCTGTTTTTT	CASSHGAGSGGLGGELFF
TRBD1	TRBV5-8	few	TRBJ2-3	TGTGCCAGCAGCAAGGGACAGGGGACTAGCACAGATACGCAGTATTTT	CASSKGQGTSTDTQYF
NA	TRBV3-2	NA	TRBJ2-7	TGTGCCAGCAGCCAAGATTGGAGCAGACTACCCTCCTACGAGCAGTACTTC	CASSQDWSRLPSYEQYF
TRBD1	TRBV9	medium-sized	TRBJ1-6	TGTGCCAGCAGCGTAGCCGGGACAGGGGAAGAGTGGCGGAATTCACCCCTCCACTTT	CASSVAGTGEEWRNSPLHF
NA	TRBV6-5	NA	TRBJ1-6	TGTGCCAGCAGCCTCGTACAGGGACTAACCTATAATTCACCCCTCCACTTT	CASSLVQGLTYNSPLHF
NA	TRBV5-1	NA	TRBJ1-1	TGCGCCAGCAGCTTAGTAGACAGGAAATACACTGAAGCTTTCTTT	CASSLVDRKYTEAFF
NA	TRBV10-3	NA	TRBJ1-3	TGTGCCATCAGTGAGTCCGGGGGTCACGGAAACACCATATATTTT	CAISESGGHGNTIYF
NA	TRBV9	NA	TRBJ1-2	TGTGCCAGCAGCGTAGGGAAGGAGTACGGCTACACCTTC	CASSVGKEYGYTF
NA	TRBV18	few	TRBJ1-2	TGTGCCAGCTCACCAGACCCGGTCTATGGCTACACCTTC	CASSPDPVYGYTF
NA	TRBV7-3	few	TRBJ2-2	TGTGCCAGCAGCTCGACAGGCGGCAACGCCGGGGAGCTGTTTTTT	CASSSTGGNAGELFF
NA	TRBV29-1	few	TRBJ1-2	TGCAGCGTCGCCTCCCAGGGTTGGGATGGCTACACCTTC	CSVASQGWDGYTF
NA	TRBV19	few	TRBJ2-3	TGTGCCAGTAAGACCGGACTTGCTAGCACAGATACGCAGTATTTT	CASKTGLASTDTQYF
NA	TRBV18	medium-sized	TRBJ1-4	TGTGCCAGCTCTTCCAAAGGAGGAGGGGAAAAACTGTTTTTT	CASSSKGGGEKLFF
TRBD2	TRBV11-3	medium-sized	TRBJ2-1	TGTGCCAGCAGCTTGGGACTAGCGGGGGGGTCCTACAATGAGCAGTTCTTC	CASSLGLAGGSYNEQFF
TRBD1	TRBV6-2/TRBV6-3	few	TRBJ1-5	TGTGCCAGCAGTGCCCCCTCCGGGACAGTGAAACAGCCCCAGCATTTT	CASSAPSGTVKQPQHF
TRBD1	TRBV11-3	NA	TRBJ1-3	TGTGCCAGCAGCTTCATACCGGGACAGGGGTATCCTGGTCTGGGTGGAAACACCATATATTTT	CASSFIPGQGYPGLGGNTIYF
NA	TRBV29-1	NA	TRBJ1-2	TGCAGCGTCTGGGAGGCCTATGGCTACACCTTC	CSVWEAYGYTF
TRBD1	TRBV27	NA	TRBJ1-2	TGTGCCAGCAGTACTAGGGGGCGCTACTATGGCTACACCTTC	CASSTRGRYYGYTF
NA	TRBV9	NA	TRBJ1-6	TGTGCCCCCCATTCGGCATTTTATAATTCACCCCTCCACTTT	CAPHSAFYNSPLHF
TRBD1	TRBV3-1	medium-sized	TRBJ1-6	TGTGCCAGCAGTGGGACAGGGGCCGATTCACCCCTCCACTTT	CASSGTGADSPLHF
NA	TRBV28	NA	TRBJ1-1	TGTGCCAGCAGTGCGACGACGGTTGGCTCCACTGAAGCTTTCTTT	CASSATTVGSTEAFF
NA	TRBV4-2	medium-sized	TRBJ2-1	TGTGCCAGCAGCCAACCCCAGGGGATGGGTGTGGGGGAGCAGTTCTTC	CASSQPQGMGVGEQFF